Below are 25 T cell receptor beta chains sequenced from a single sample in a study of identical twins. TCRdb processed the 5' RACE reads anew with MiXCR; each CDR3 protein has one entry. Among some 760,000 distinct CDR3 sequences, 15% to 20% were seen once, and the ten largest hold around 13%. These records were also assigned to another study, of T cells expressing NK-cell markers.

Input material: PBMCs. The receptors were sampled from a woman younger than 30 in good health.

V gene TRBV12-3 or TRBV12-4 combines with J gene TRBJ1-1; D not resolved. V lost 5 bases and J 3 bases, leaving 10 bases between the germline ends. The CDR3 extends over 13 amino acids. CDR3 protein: CASSIRTDTEAFF. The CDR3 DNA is TGTGCCAGCAGTATAAGGACGGACACTGAAGCTTTCTTT.

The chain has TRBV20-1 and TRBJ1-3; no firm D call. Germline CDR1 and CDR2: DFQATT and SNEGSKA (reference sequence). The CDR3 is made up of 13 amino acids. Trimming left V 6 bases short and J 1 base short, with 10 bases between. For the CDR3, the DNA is TGCAGTGCCAGAACGGCTTCTGGAAACACCATATATTTT. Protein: CSARTASGNTIYF.

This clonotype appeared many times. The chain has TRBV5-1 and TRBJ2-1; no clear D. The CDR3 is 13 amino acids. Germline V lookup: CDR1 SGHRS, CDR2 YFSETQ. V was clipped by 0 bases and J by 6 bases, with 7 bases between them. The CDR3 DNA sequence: TGCGCCAGCAGCTTGGTATCGCCCAATGAGCAGTTCTTC. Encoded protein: CASSLVSPNEQFF. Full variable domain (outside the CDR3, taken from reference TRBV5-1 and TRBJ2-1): KAGVTQTPRYLIKTRGQQVTLSCSPISGHRSVSWYQQTPGQGLQFLFEYFSETQRNKGNFPGRFSGRQFSNSRSEMNVSTLELGDSALYLCASSLVSPNEQFFGPGTRLTVL.

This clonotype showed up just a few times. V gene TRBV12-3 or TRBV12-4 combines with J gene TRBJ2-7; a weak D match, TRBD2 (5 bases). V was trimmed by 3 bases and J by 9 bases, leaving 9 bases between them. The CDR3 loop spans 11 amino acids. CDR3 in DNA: TGTGCCAGCAGTTTGACGGGATTGCAGTACTTC. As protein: CASSLTGLQYF.

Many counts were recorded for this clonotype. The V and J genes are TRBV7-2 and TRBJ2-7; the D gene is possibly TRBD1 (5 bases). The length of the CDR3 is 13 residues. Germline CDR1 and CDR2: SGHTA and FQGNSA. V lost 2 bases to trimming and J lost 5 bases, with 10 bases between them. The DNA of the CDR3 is TGTGCCAGCAGCTTAAGGCAGGGTCACGAGCAGTACTTC. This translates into CASSLRQGHEQYF.

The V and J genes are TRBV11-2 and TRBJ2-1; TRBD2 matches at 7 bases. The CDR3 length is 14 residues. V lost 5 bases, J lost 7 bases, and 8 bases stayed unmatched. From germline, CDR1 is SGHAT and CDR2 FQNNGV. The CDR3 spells CASSPWGEGNEQFF. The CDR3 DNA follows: TGTGCCAGCAGCCCCTGGGGGGAGGGGAATGAGCAGTTCTTC.

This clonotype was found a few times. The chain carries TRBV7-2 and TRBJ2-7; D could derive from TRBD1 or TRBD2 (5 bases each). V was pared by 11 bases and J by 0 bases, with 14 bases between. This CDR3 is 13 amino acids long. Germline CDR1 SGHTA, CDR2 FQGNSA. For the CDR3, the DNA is TGTGCCTGCGATAGTGGGGGCTCCTACGAGCAGTACTTC. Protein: CACDSGGSYEQYF.

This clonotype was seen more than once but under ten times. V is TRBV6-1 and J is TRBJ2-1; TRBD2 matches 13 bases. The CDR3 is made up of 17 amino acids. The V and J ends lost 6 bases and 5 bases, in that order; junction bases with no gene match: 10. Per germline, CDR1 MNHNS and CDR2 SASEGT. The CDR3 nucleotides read TGTGCCAGCAGCATCAAACCGGGACTAGCGGGGCACAATGAGCAGTTCTTC. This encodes CASSIKPGLAGHNEQFF.

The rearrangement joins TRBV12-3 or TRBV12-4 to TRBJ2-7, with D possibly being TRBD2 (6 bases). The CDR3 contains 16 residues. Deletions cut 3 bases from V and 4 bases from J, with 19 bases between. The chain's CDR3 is CASSFGVSGTWYEQYF. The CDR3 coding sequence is TGTGCCAGCAGTTTTGGTGTATCCGGGACTTGGTACGAGCAGTACTTC.

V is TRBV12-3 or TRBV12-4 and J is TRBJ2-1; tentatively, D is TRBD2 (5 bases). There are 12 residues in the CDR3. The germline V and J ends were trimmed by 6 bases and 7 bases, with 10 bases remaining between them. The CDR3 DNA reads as TGTGCCAGCAGACTAGAACGGAATGAGCAGTTCTTC. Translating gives CASRLERNEQFF.

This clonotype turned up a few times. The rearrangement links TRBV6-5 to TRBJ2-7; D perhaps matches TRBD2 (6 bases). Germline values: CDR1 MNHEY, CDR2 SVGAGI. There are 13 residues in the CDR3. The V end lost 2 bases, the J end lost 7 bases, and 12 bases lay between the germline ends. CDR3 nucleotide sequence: TGTGCCAGCAGTTACGGTGGGGCGGGGGAGCAGTACTTC. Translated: CASSYGGAGEQYF.

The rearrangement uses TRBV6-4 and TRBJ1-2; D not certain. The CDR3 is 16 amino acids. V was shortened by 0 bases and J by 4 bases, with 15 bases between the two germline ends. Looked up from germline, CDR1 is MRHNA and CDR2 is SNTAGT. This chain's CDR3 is CASSDSGGRSSYGYTF. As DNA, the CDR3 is TGTGCCAGCAGTGACTCCGGTGGGCGCAGCAGCTATGGCTACACCTTC.

CDR3 residues: CASRLDGQSLYEQYF. Written as DNA, the CDR3 is TGCGCCAGCAGACTGGACGGCCAGAGTTTGTACGAGCAGTACTTC. The chain couples TRBV5-1 to TRBJ2-7; D remains unclear. Per the germline V gene, CDR1 is SGHRS and CDR2 is YFSETQ. The CDR3 has 15 residues. Trimming took 5 bases from V and 4 from J, leaving 19 bases between them.

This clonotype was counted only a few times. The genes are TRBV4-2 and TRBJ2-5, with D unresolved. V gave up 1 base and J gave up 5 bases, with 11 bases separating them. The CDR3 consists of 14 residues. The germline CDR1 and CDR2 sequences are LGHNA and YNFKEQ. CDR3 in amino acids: CASSQGQGWETQYF. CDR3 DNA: TGTGCCAGCAGCCAAGGCCAAGGTTGGGAGACCCAGTACTTC.

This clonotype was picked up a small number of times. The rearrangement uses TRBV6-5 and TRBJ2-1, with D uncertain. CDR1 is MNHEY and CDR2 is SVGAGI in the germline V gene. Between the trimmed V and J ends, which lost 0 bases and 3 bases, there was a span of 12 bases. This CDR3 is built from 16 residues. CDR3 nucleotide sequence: TGTGCCAGCAGTTACTCGGGTCGGCCGAACTACAATGAGCAGTTCTTC. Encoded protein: CASSYSGRPNYNEQFF.

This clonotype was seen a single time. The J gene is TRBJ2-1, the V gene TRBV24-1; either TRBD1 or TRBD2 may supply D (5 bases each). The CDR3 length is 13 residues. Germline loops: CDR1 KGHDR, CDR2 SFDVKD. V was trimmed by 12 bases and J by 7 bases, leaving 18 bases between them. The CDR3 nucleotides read TGTGCCGTGGGTCTGGGGACGAGGAATGAGCAGTTCTTC. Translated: CAVGLGTRNEQFF.

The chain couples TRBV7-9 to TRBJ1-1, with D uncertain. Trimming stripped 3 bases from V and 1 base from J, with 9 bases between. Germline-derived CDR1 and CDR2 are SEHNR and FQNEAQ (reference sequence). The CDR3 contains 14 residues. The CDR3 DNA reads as TGTGCCAGCAGCTTGCCGGACGAGAACACTGAAGCTTTCTTT. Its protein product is CASSLPDENTEAFF.

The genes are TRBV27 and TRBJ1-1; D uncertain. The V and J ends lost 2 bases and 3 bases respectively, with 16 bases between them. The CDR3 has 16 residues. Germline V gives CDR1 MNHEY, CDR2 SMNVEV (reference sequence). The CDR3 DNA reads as TGTGCCAGCAGTTTAAGTTTGGGCGGATCAGACACTGAAGCTTTCTTT. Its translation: CASSLSLGGSDTEAFF.

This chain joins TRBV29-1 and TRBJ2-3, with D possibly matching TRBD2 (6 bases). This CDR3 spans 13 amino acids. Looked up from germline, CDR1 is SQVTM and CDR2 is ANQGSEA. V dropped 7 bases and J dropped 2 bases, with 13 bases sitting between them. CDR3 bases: TGCAGCGCAGGAGGGCCAAACACAGATACGCAGTATTTT. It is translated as CSAGGPNTDTQYF.

CDR3 region: CASRTTTDTQYF. The DNA of the CDR3 is TGTGCCAGCAGGACAACCACAGATACGCAGTATTTT. The chain is built from TRBV12-3 or TRBV12-4 and TRBJ2-3; no reliable D call. V was clipped by 6 bases and J by 2 bases, with 6 bases between them. This CDR3 spans 12 amino acids.

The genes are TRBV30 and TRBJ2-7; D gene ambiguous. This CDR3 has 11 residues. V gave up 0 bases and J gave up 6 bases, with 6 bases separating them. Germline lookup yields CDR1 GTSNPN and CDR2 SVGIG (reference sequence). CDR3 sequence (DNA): TGTGCCTGGAGTGTACGCGCCGAGCAGTACTTC. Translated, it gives CAWSVRAEQYF.

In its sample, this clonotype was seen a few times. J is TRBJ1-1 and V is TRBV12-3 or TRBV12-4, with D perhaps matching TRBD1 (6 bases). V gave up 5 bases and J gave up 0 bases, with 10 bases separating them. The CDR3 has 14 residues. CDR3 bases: TGTGCCAGCAGTACCCGGACAGTGAACACTGAAGCTTTCTTT. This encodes CASSTRTVNTEAFF.

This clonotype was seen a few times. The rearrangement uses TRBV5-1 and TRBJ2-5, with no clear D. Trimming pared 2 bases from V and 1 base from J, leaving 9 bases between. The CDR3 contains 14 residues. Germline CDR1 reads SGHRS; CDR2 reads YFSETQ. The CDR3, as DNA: TGCGCCAGCAGCTTCGGCGGAATCCAAGAGACCCAGTACTTC. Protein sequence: CASSFGGIQETQYF.

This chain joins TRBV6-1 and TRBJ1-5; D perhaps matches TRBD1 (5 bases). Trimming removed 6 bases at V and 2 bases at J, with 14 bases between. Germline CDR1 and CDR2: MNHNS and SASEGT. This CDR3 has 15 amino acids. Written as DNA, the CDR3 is TGTGCCAGCAGAGCAGGGACCGCCGGCAATCAGCCCCAGCATTTT. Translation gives CASRAGTAGNQPQHF.

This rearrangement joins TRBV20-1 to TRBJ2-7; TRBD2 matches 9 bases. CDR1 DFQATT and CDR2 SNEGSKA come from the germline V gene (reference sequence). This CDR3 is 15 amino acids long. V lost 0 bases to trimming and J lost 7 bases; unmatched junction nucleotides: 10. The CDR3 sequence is CSARDRGLALWEQYF. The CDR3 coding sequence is TGCAGTGCTAGAGATAGGGGACTAGCCTTATGGGAGCAGTACTTC.